These 11 T cell receptor beta chains came from one sample sequenced in a study of cytomegalovirus exposure and HLA in healthy donors. 60 Vbeta and 13 Jbeta primers were used in PCR. Sequenced by immunoSEQ multiplex PCR; TCRdb stores in-frame clones only, minus some. The sample holds some 60,000 clones, around 82% seen once. Material: PBMCs. All receptors come from a male donor in good health and CMV-seronegative.

CDR3 amino acids: CASSLSSANTGELFF. DNA for the CDR3: TGCGCCAGCAGCTTGTCAAGCGCGAACACCGGGGAGCTGTTTTTT. The chain carries TRBV5-1 and TRBJ2-2; D remains ambiguous. Trimming took 1 base from V and 0 from J, leaving 7 bases between them. CDR1 is SGHRS and CDR2 is YFSETQ in the germline V gene. CDR3 length: 15 amino acids.

The CDR3 spells CASSTPGQGSSGNTIYF. In DNA, the CDR3 is TGTGCCAGTAGTACCCCCGGACAGGGGAGCTCTGGAAACACCATATATTTT. The chain recombines TRBV19 with TRBJ1-3, with 9 bases fitting TRBD1. Per the germline V gene, CDR1 is LNHDA and CDR2 is SQIVND (reference sequence). The CDR3 consists of 17 residues. The trim removed 4 bases at V and 0 bases at J, leaving 7 bases unmatched.

This clone was recorded only once. V gene TRBV7-2 combines with J gene TRBJ1-3; no clear D. This CDR3 region has 14 residues. Germline assignment: CDR1 SGHTA and CDR2 FQGNSA. The V and J ends lost 6 bases and 3 bases respectively, with 12 bases between them. CDR3: CASRIGVFGNTIYF. The CDR3, as DNA: TGTGCCAGCAGAATCGGGGTCTTTGGAAACACCATATATTTT.

The chain uses TRBV6-5 and TRBJ1-2; 11 bases map to TRBD1. J lost 2 bases, V lost 0 bases, and 2 bases had no gene match. There are 16 residues in the CDR3. Germline V gene data show CDR1 as MNHEY and CDR2 as SVGAGI. The CDR3 here is CASSYSRTGGNYGYTF. The CDR3 DNA sequence: TGTGCCAGCAGTTACTCGAGGACAGGGGGCAACTATGGCTACACCTTC.

The chain has TRBV5-4 and TRBJ1-1; TRBD1 aligns across 7 bases. Germline loops: CDR1 SGHNT, CDR2 YYREEE (reference sequence). V trimming: 0 bases; J trimming: 0 bases; junction bases outside the gene matches: 5. The CDR3 consists of 16 residues. CDR3 DNA sequence: TGTGCCAGCAGCTTGGCCCCGACAGGGATGAACACTGAAGCTTTCTTT. It encodes CASSLAPTGMNTEAFF.

This clone has only a few counts. The rearrangement links TRBV19 to TRBJ2-3, with 8 bases fitting TRBD1. CDR3 length equals 15 residues. Trimming cost V 6 bases and J 4 bases; bases outside gene matches: 9. Germline CDR1 and CDR2: LNHDA and SQIVND (reference sequence). In nucleotides, the CDR3 is TGTGCCAGTAGCCCGACAGGGGAGGAGGCAGATACGCAGTATTTT. Translation gives CASSPTGEEADTQYF. Filled out from reference TRBV19 and TRBJ2-3, the complete variable domain reads DGGITQSPKYLFRKEGQNVTLSCEQNLNHDAMYWYRQDPGQGLRLIYYSQIVNDFQKGDIAEGYSVSREKKESFPLTVTSAQKNPTAFYLCASSPTGEEADTQYFGPGTRLTVL.

This clone appeared a single time. J is TRBJ1-2 and V is TRBV29-1; D might be TRBD1 (6 bases). This CDR3 region has 11 residues. Trimming took off 8 bases at V and 8 bases at J, with 15 bases between the two ends. In germline, CDR1 is SQVTM, CDR2 ANQGSEA. The CDR3 loop is CSTSAGDGYTF. The CDR3 DNA reads as TGCAGCACATCCGCAGGGGACGGCTACACCTTC.

Worth noting for this clone: A junction end diverges from the germline sequence, so it may reflect a read error. The gene calls are TRBV27 and TRBJ2-5; tentatively, D is TRBD1 (5 bases). Germline V lookup: CDR1 MNHEY, CDR2 SMNVEV (reference sequence). This CDR3 comprises 15 residues. DNA of the CDR3: TGTGCCAGCAGTTTCTACAGGCATGCCCAACAGACCCAGTACTTC. It encodes CASSFYRHAQQTQYF.

V is TRBV2 and J is TRBJ1-1; no firm D call. The CDR3 has 13 amino acids. The germline V gene has CDR1 SNHLY and CDR2 FYNNEI. The V and J ends lost 7 bases and 5 bases respectively, with 14 bases between them. CDR3 region: CASIVETGTEAFF. As DNA, the CDR3 is TGTGCCAGCATCGTGGAGACTGGGACTGAAGCTTTCTTT. Drawing the rest from reference TRBV2 and TRBJ1-1, the complete variable domain is EPEVTQTPSHQVTQMGQEVILRCVPISNHLYFYWYRQILGQKVEFLVSFYNNEISEKSEIFDDQFSVERPDGSNFTLKIRSTKLEDSAMYFCASIVETGTEAFFGQGTRLTVV.

The chain has TRBV6-5 and TRBJ1-2; 8 nucleotides line up with TRBD1. Trimming cost V 6 bases and J 4 bases; bases outside gene matches: 7. CDR1 is MNHEY, CDR2 SVGAGI, per germline. CDR3 length equals 14 residues. CDR3 coding DNA: TGTGCCAGCAGCCTGACAGGGGAGAGCTATGGCTACACCTTC. It is translated as CASSLTGESYGYTF.

The V gene is TRBV6-4, the J gene TRBJ2-1, with D maybe TRBD1 (5 bases). The CDR3 is 14 residues long. Trimming pared 5 bases from V and 5 bases from J, leaving 13 bases between. Germline CDR1 reads MRHNA; CDR2 reads SNTAGT. CDR3 in amino acids: CASSRAGSNNEQFF. In DNA, the CDR3 is TGTGCCAGCAGTAGGGCAGGGTCCAACAATGAGCAGTTCTTC.